This is a list of T cell receptor beta chains from one sample in a study of T cell repertoires in cytomegalovirus infection. Via MiXCR, TCRdb re-called the reads, giving one row per CDR3 protein. The sample lists under 200,000 distinct CDR3 sequences, about 22% occurring once. For these receptors, no antigen is known. The specimen comprised CD8+ T cells from cultured PBMCs, sampled from culture after CMV antigen stimulation. These TCRs come from a human donor in good health (CMV status not recorded). Some clones in this sample may be carry-over from other donors' samples. Each CDR3 is given with its conserved first and last residue. D genes are given only for firm matches. A clone size is listed for some rows: how often the clone was seen (once, few, many), or a class if it is expanded.

v_gene	abundance	d_gene	j_gene	CDR3aa	CDR3nt
TRBV12-3/TRBV12-4	few	TRBD1	TRBJ2-5	CASSGQGLETQYF	TGTGCCAGCAGTGGACAGGGGTTGGAGACCCAGTACTTC
TRBV12-3/TRBV12-4	few	.	TRBJ1-2	CASSPRGRENYGYTF	TGTGCCAGCAGTCCCCGAGGGAGAGAGAACTATGGCTACACCTTC
TRBV12-3/TRBV12-4	few	TRBD1	TRBJ1-2	CASSGGQDYGYTF	TGTGCCAGCAGCGGTGGACAGGACTATGGCTACACCTTC
TRBV11-2	few	.	TRBJ2-6	CASSLSRSAGANVLTF	TGTGCCAGCAGCTTATCGAGGTCCGCTGGGGCCAACGTCCTGACTTTC
TRBV7-9	.	TRBD1	TRBJ2-4	CASSTGDRVGAIAKNIQYF	TGTGCCAGCAGTACCGGGGACAGGGTTGGAGCTATAGCCAAAAACATTCAGTACTTC
TRBV4-1	.	.	TRBJ1-6	CASSQRGAAPDNSPLHF	TGCGCCAGCAGCCAACGAGGGGCAGCCCCTGATAATTCACCCCTCCACTTT
TRBV29-1	.	.	TRBJ2-2	CSVEGATGELFF	TGCAGCGTTGAGGGGGCCACCGGGGAGCTGTTTTTT
TRBV2	.	TRBD1	TRBJ2-7	CASSEDRGRYEQYF	TGTGCCAGCAGTGAGGACAGGGGGCGGTACGAGCAGTACTTC
TRBV7-8	.	.	TRBJ1-3	CASSLGVQGPWNTIYF	TGTGCCAGCAGCTTAGGAGTACAGGGCCCATGGAACACCATATATTTT
TRBV4-1	.	TRBD2	TRBJ2-3	CASSQDAGGPTDTQYF	TGCGCCAGCAGCCAAGATGCGGGGGGGCCCACAGATACGCAGTATTTT
TRBV6-4	.	.	TRBJ2-1	CASSPEGRSYNEQFF	TGTGCCAGCAGTCCCGAAGGCCGCTCCTACAATGAGCAGTTCTTC
TRBV4-1	.	.	TRBJ2-6	CASSQFILSGANVLTF	TGCGCCAGCAGCCAATTTATTCTCTCTGGGGCCAACGTCCTGACTTTC
TRBV4-1	.	TRBD1	TRBJ1-1	CASSPDRVWVPEAFF	TGCGCCAGCAGCCCGGACAGGGTGTGGGTCCCTGAAGCTTTCTTT
TRBV14	.	TRBD1	TRBJ1-2	CASSPVDRGGYGYTF	TGTGCCAGCAGCCCAGTGGACAGGGGTGGATATGGCTACACCTTC
TRBV7-2	few	TRBD1	TRBJ1-5	CASSLWDRGINQPQHF	TGTGCCAGCAGCTTATGGGACAGGGGTATCAATCAGCCCCAGCATTTT
TRBV12-3/TRBV12-4	.	TRBD1	TRBJ2-2	CASSLGARPGGHTGELFF	TGTGCCAGCAGTTTAGGGGCACGACCAGGGGGCCACACCGGGGAGCTGTTTTTT
TRBV27	.	TRBD1	TRBJ1-2	CASSLRTGNYGYTF	TGTGCCAGCAGTCTTAGGACAGGGAACTATGGCTACACCTTC